Presented here are 13 T cell receptor beta chains from one specimen sequenced in a study of cytomegalovirus exposure and HLA in healthy donors. PCR involved 60 Vbeta and 13 Jbeta primers. Clones were read by immunoSEQ multiplex PCR, and TCRdb kept only the in-frame ones, dropping some. The profile shows about 220,000 clones, over 70% of them singletons. The source material was PBMCs. The source of these receptors is a boy younger than 10 in good health and CMV-seronegative.

The chain has TRBV27 and TRBJ1-1; 11 bases align to TRBD1. J gave up 4 bases and V 2 bases, and 0 bases lay outside the gene matches. From germline, CDR1 is MNHEY and CDR2 SMNVEV (reference sequence). The CDR3 is 14 residues long. This CDR3 reads CASSLGTGGTEAFF. DNA of the CDR3: TGTGCCAGCAGTTTAGGGACAGGGGGCACTGAAGCTTTCTTT.

The chain joins TRBV7-6 to TRBJ2-1; 10 bases are shared with TRBD2. Germline CDR1 is SGHVS and CDR2 is FNYEAQ. CDR3 length equals 15 residues. V gave up 4 bases and J gave up 5 bases; unmatched junction bases: 5. CDR3 sequence: CASSSSGSTHNEQFF. Written as DNA, the CDR3 is TGTGCCAGCAGCTCTAGCGGGAGTACCCACAATGAGCAGTTCTTC.

The rearrangement links TRBV6-6 to TRBJ2-7; D is possibly TRBD1 (6 bases). The V and J ends lost 5 bases and 6 bases respectively, with 20 bases between them. Germline V gene lookup returns CDR1 MNHNY and CDR2 SVGAGI (reference sequence). The CDR3 loop spans 15 amino acids. CDR3 coding DNA: TGTGCCAGCAGTAGCTTACAGGGTACTGGGAGCGAGCAGTACTTC. As protein: CASSSLQGTGSEQYF.

The genes are TRBV13 and TRBJ2-1; maybe TRBD2 (5 bases). The germline V gene encodes CDR1 PRHDT and CDR2 FYEKMQ (reference sequence). Trimming stripped 5 bases from V and 0 bases from J, with 11 bases between. The CDR3 totals 15 residues. The CDR3 protein is CASSPGLSSYNEQFF. DNA of the CDR3: TGTGCCAGCAGCCCCGGACTGTCCTCCTACAATGAGCAGTTCTTC. Variable domain in full (rest from reference TRBV13 and TRBJ2-1): AAGVIQSPRHLIKEKRETATLKCYPIPRHDTVYWYQQGPGQDPQFLISFYEKMQSDKGSIPDRFSAQQFSDYHSELNMSSLELGDSALYFCASSPGLSSYNEQFFGPGTRLTVL.

This clone was observed a few times. The gene calls are TRBV4-1 and TRBJ1-3; unclear D gene. The length of the CDR3 is 15 residues. V shed 7 bases and J shed 0 bases, with 13 bases lying between them. Germline lookup yields CDR1 MGHRA and CDR2 YSYEKL. The chain's CDR3 is CASTGVLSSGNTIYF. CDR3 coding DNA: TGCGCCAGCACCGGGGTGCTGAGCTCTGGAAACACCATATATTTT.

As concerns this clone: The junction departs from germline at one end; a sequencing error may be responsible. This sample also contains other DNA sequences that code for the same CDR3. The chain couples TRBV6-5 to TRBJ2-7, with D perhaps matching TRBD2 (5 bases). CDR1 and CDR2 from the germline V gene are MNHEY and SVGAGI. This CDR3 is 14 amino acids long. CDR3: CASSYSSRDGEQYF. The CDR3 DNA reads TGTGCTAGCAGTTACTCTTCGAGGGATGGCGAGCAGTACTTC.

V gene TRBV5-1 combines with J gene TRBJ2-5; D uncertain. Germline CDR1 and CDR2: SGHRS and YFSETQ. V lost 0 bases, J lost 4 bases, and 16 bases lay in between. CDR3 length equals 16 residues. CDR3 amino acids: CASSLGPPGVRETQYF. The CDR3 DNA reads as TGCGCCAGCAGCTTGGGGCCCCCAGGCGTACGAGAGACCCAGTACTTC.

J is TRBJ2-3 and V is TRBV12-5, with 8 bases that match TRBD1. The CDR3 runs 21 residues. Germline V lookup: CDR1 LGHNT, CDR2 FRNRAP. V dropped 6 bases and J dropped 3; count of bases not matched to a gene: 26. This chain's CDR3 is CASGPDFQGAGLVEGTDTQYF. CDR3 DNA sequence: TGTGCTAGTGGCCCGGACTTCCAGGGGGCGGGTTTAGTAGAGGGGACAGATACGCAGTATTTT.

For the CDR3, the DNA is TGTGCTAGTGGTTTTATTCAATCGGTGTTCGGTAACTCCTACGAGCAGTACTTC. This encodes CASGFIQSVFGNSYEQYF. This sequence joins TRBV12-5 and TRBJ2-7; D unresolved. The V end lost 3 bases, the J end lost 0 bases, and 21 bases lay between the germline ends. This CDR3 has 18 amino acids. Germline V lookup: CDR1 LGHNT, CDR2 FRNRAP.

This clone was detected only a few times. The rearrangement links TRBV28 to TRBJ2-6; 8 bases are shared with TRBD1. Unmatched junction bases numbered 6, after V lost 5 bases and J lost 0 bases. Germline-derived CDR1 and CDR2 are MDHEN and SYDVKM. The CDR3 contains 17 residues. CDR3 nucleotide sequence: TGTGCCAGCAGTAGCAGGACAGGGTTCTCTGGGGCCAACGTCCTGACTTTC. Its protein product is CASSSRTGFSGANVLTF.

This rearrangement joins TRBV15 to TRBJ2-3, with 13 bases fitting TRBD2. Germline assignment: CDR1 LNHNV and CDR2 YYDKDF (reference sequence). V shed 7 bases, J shed 4 bases, and the junction held 2 bases outside the gene matches. CDR3 length: 14 amino acids. The CDR3 DNA reads as TGTGCCACCATGACTAGCGGGGGGCCAGATACGCAGTATTTT. Residues: CATMTSGGPDTQYF.

This clone has just a few counts. The V gene is TRBV4-1, the J gene TRBJ2-2, with D possibly TRBD2 on 5 matching bases. The germline V gene encodes CDR1 MGHRA and CDR2 YSYEKL. V dropped 2 bases and J dropped 7 bases, with 14 bases sitting between them. The CDR3 runs to 15 residues. CDR3 bases: TGCGCCAGCAGCCAAATCGGAGGAGGAAACGGGGAGCTGTTTTTT. Encoded protein: CASSQIGGGNGELFF.

V gene TRBV5-4 combines with J gene TRBJ2-3; 10 nucleotides align to TRBD2. The V and J ends lost 1 base and 0 bases, in that order; junction bases with no gene match: 5. This CDR3 has 17 amino acids. Germline lookup yields CDR1 SGHNT and CDR2 YYREEE (reference sequence). The CDR3 coding sequence is TGTGCCAGCAGCTTGAAAATTAGCGGGGGGAGCACAGATACGCAGTATTTT. Its protein is CASSLKISGGSTDTQYF.